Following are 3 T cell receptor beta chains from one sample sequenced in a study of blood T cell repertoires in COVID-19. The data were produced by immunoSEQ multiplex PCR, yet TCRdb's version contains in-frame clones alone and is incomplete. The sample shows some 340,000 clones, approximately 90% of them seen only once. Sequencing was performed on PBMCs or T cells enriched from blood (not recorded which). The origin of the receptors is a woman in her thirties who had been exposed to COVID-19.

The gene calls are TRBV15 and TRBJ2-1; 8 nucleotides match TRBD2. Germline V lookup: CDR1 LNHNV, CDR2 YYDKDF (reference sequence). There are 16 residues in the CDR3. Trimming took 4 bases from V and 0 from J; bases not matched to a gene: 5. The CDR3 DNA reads TGTGCCACCAGCACCAGCGGGGGTAGCTCCTACAATGAGCAGTTCTTC. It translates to CATSTSGGSSYNEQFF.

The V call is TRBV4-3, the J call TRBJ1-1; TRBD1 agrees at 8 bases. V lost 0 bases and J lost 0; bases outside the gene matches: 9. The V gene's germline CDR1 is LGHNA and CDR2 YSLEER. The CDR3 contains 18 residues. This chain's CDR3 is CASSQEPGQATMNTEAFF. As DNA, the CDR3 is TGCGCCAGCAGCCAAGAACCGGGACAGGCTACTATGAACACTGAAGCTTTCTTT.

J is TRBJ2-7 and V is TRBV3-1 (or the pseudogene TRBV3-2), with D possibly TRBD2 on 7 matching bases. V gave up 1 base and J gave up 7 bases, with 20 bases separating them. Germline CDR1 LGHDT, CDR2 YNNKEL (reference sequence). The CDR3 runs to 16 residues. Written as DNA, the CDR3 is TGTGCCAGCAGCCAAGCTGGGGGGGGGCCCCTTAAAGAGCAGTACTTC. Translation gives CASSQAGGGPLKEQYF.